This T cell receptor beta chain was recorded in a study of cytomegalovirus exposure and HLA in healthy donors. V lost 7 bases, J lost 3 bases, and 14 bases lay in between. Germline CDR1 SGHDT, CDR2 YYEEEE. The CDR3 has 13 amino acids. Only in-frame clones appear in the TCRdb table, and some are missing; sequencing was by immunoSEQ multiplex PCR. The sample holds a few hundred thousand clones, 70% to 90% seen once. The sample comprised PBMCs. The chain joins TRBV5-6 to TRBJ2-7; the D gene is possibly TRBD1 (6 bases). The clonotype was recovered from a woman aged 18-29 years in good health and CMV-seronegative. This CDR3 is CASGTRPNYEQYF. The CDR3 region has the DNA TGTGCCAGCGGGACAAGGCCAAACTACGAGCAGTACTTC.